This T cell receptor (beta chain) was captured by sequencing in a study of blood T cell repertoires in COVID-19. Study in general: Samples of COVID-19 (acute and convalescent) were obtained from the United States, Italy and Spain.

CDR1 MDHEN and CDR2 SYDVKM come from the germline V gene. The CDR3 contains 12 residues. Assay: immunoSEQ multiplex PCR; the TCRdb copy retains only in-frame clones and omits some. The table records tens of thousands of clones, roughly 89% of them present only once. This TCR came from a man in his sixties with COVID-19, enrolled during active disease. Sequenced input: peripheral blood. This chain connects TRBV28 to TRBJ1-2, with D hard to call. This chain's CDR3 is CAIGAPNYGYTF. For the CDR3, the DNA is TGTGCTATTGGAGCACCCAACTATGGCTACACCTTC.